These 29 T cell receptor beta chains share one sample of origin, sequenced in a study of tumor and adjacent non-tumor tissue in lung cancer. The template was RNA from unsorted bulk tissue. This non-tumor lung sample came from over 3 cm beyond the tumor edge. TCRbeta libraries were built with three rounds of nested PCR, modified from ARM-PCR. Via MiXCR, TCRdb re-called the multiplex PCR reads, giving one row per CDR3 protein. Of fewer than 90,000 distinct CDR3 sequences listed, roughly 77% were seen once; the top ten hold just over 20%. Sequenced material: distant non-tumor lung tissue. The source is a woman between 50 and 59 years old with non-small cell lung cancer.

This clonotype has just a few counts. Given a much more abundant clone one base away, this may be a read error. The J gene is TRBJ1-1, the V gene TRBV6-5; D possibly corresponds to TRBD1 (5 bases). The CDR3 sequence is 15 residues long. Looked up from germline, CDR1 is MNHEY and CDR2 is SVGAGI. CDR3 DNA: TGTGCCAGCAGCGACCCAACGAGACAGAACATTGAAGCTTTCTTT. Translated, it gives CASSDPTRQNIEAFF.

A note on this clonotype: A read error may explain this, as a much larger clone is one base away. The V and J genes are TRBV20-1 and TRBJ1-2; 8 bases are a match to TRBD1. The CDR3 is 14 amino acids. Trimming at V came to 6 bases and at J to 4 bases, leaving 10 bases not matched to a gene. Germline lookup yields CDR1 DFQATT and CDR2 SNEGSKA (reference sequence). The CDR3 nucleotides are TGCAGTGCACGGACAGGGTTGGTCTTCTATGGCTACACCTTC. Encoded protein: CSARTGLVFYGYTF.

Only one count was recorded for this clonotype. This chain connects TRBV20-1 to TRBJ2-1; 8 nucleotides line up with TRBD2. J was trimmed by 8 bases and V by 0 bases; bases with no gene match: 6. CDR3 length: 14 residues. The germline CDR1 and CDR2 sequences are DFQATT and SNEGSKA (reference sequence). The DNA of the CDR3 is TGCAGTGCTAGAGACCTTCGGGGGGGCGATGAGCAGTTCTTC. Its protein product is CSARDLRGGDEQFF.

Comment on this clonotype: A much bigger clone sits one base away, suggesting this may be a read error. This chain joins TRBV11-2 and TRBJ2-7; D is unresolved. Germline CDR1 reads SGHAT; CDR2 reads FQNNGV. V lost 7 bases and J 3 bases, leaving 22 bases between the germline ends. The CDR3 covers 16 residues. The DNA for the CDR3 is TGTGCCAGCATCTCTTCAAACCGCCGCTCGCGCTACGAGCAGTACTTC. As protein: CASISSNRRSRYEQYF.

This clonotype was counted many times. The chain carries TRBV6-6 and TRBJ2-7; tentatively, D is TRBD1 (5 bases). V was cut by 7 bases and J by 0 bases, with 16 bases left in between. Germline values: CDR1 MNHNY, CDR2 SVGAGI (reference sequence). The length of the CDR3 is 15 residues. The chain's CDR3 is CASIGSDKSSYEQYF. The CDR3 DNA reads TGTGCCAGCATCGGATCGGACAAGAGCTCCTACGAGCAGTACTTC.

The chain employs TRBV6-5 and TRBJ2-7; TRBD1 agrees at 7 bases. CDR1 is MNHEY and CDR2 is SVGAGI in the germline V gene. The CDR3 is 14 amino acids. The ends lost 9 bases at V and 0 bases at J; junction bases unmatched: 8. The CDR3 DNA reads TGTGCCAGGACACGACAGGGTTTCTCCTACGAGCAGTACTTC. This encodes CARTRQGFSYEQYF.

Concerning this clonotype: This clone may be a read error of a much larger clone one base away. No conserved phenylalanine or tryptophan is present at the end of the CDR3, so a read error is the likely explanation. The chain carries TRBV7-9 and TRBJ1-1; no clear D. This CDR3 has 11 residues. Germline assignment: CDR1 SEHNR and CDR2 FQNEAQ (reference sequence). CDR3 loop: CASNLVVRAFS. The DNA of the CDR3 is TGTGCCAGCAACTTAGTTGTACGAGCTTTCTCT.

As for this clonotype: The junction does not match germline at one end; this may be a read error. The V and J genes are TRBV11-2 and TRBJ2-3; D unclear. Germline CDR1 is SGHAT and CDR2 is FQNNGV. The CDR3 covers 13 residues. CDR3: CASSFDQADTQYF. The DNA of the CDR3 is TGTGCCAGCAGCTTTGATCAGGCAGATACGCAGTATTTC.

With respect to this clonotype: An end of the junction differs from the germline gene, which may be a read error. The chain is built from TRBV6-2 or TRBV6-3 and TRBJ1-4; D perhaps matches TRBD1 (5 bases). CDR3 length: 15 residues. CDR1 and CDR2 from the germline V gene are MNHEY and SVGEGT. CDR3 sequence (DNA): TGTGCCAGCAGTTATGGGGCAGAAGCTAATGAGAAACTGTTTTTT. Residues: CASSYGAEANEKLFF.

As regards this clonotype: Without the conserved terminal phenylalanine or tryptophan, this CDR3 likely stems from a read error. Because the CDR3's place on the DNA is in doubt, the DNA is left out and the CDR3 is given as listed by TCRdb. The chain joins TRBV4-1 to TRBJ2-3; the table gives TRBD1 as D, unverified against the DNA. The CDR3 spans 14 residues, counting both ends. CDR1 and CDR2 (germline): MGHRA, YSYEKL. The CDR3 here is CASSQDGATDTQYI.

This clonotype came up a few times. V is TRBV29-1 and J is TRBJ2-1, with a tentative D call TRBD1 (5 bases). This CDR3 has 11 residues. With 8 bases removed from V and 2 bases from J, the gap between germline ends came to 7 bases. The germline CDR1 and CDR2 sequences are SQVTM and ANQGSEA. The CDR3 sequence: CSTDTYNEQFF. CDR3 DNA: TGCAGCACGGACACCTACAATGAGCAGTTCTTC.

Turning to this clonotype: The junction departs from germline at one end; a sequencing error may be responsible. The chain uses TRBV19 and TRBJ1-1; D is unclear. The CDR3 extends over 13 amino acids. Germline V gives CDR1 LNHDA, CDR2 SQIVND (reference sequence). CDR3 amino acids: CASSPPSNTETFF. CDR3 DNA: TGTGCCAGTAGTCCGCCTTCGAACACTGAAACTTTCTTT.

In the case of this clonotype: One end of the junction varies from germline; a read error may be responsible. This chain joins TRBV29-1 and TRBJ2-2, with 12 bases aligning to TRBD1. The germline CDR1 and CDR2 sequences are SQVTM and ANQGSEA. The length of the CDR3 is 16 residues. This CDR3 reads CRVAGTGGTNTGELFF. CDR3 nucleotides: TGCAGGGTTGCCGGGACAGGGGGCACAAACACCGGGGAGCTGTTTTTT.

Notes on this clonotype: The junction differs from germline at one of its ends, possibly a read error. The DNA of the CDR3 is TGCGCCAGCAGCCAAGAGACAGGCAATAGGGATACGCTGTATTTT. Its translation: CASSQETGNRDTLYF. V gene TRBV4-2 combines with J gene TRBJ2-3, with D possibly being TRBD1 (6 bases). Germline CDR1 reads LGHNA; CDR2 reads YNFKEQ. This CDR3 contains 15 residues.

This clonotype was found many times. The chain recombines TRBV6-1 with TRBJ2-5; TRBD2 might be the D (6 bases). This CDR3 comprises 13 residues. V lost 4 bases and J lost 4, with 10 bases in between. Per the germline V gene, CDR1 is MNHNS and CDR2 is SASEGT. The CDR3 loop is CASSVTRGETQYF. CDR3 DNA: TGTGCCAGCAGTGTGACGCGGGGAGAGACCCAGTACTTC.

This chain connects TRBV14 to TRBJ2-5; D gene unclear. The CDR3 is 17 amino acids. Germline lookup yields CDR1 SGHDN and CDR2 FVKESK. The germline V and J ends were trimmed by 10 bases and 1 base, with 25 bases remaining between them. The CDR3 loop is CANTQVSTMSFQETQYF. The CDR3 coding sequence is TGTGCCAACACCCAAGTCTCGACAATGTCATTCCAAGAGACCCAGTACTTC.

Remarks on this clonotype: The CDR3 ends on some other residue instead of the conserved phenylalanine or tryptophan, so this is likely a read error. The chain has TRBV14 and TRBJ2-7; D unresolved. CDR3 length: 11 residues. Germline-derived CDR1 and CDR2 are SGHDN and FVKESK. CDR3 in DNA: TGTGCCAGCGGCCAGGTGTACGAGCAGTACTTA. Amino acid sequence: CASGQVYEQYL.

Comment on this clonotype: This could be a read error, since a much larger clone is one nucleotide away. The CDR3 end shows no conserved phenylalanine or tryptophan, and so a read error is likely. The chain combines TRBV20-1 with TRBJ1-5, with D perhaps matching TRBD1 (5 bases). Per the germline V gene, CDR1 is DFQATT and CDR2 is SNEGSKA (reference sequence). V gave up 6 bases and J gave up 8 bases, with 14 bases separating them. This CDR3 comprises 12 residues. Here the CDR3 reads CSAGQGRKPQHC. DNA of the CDR3: TGCAGTGCGGGCCAGGGACGAAAGCCCCAGCATTGT.

Details on this clonotype: At one of its ends the junction is not consistent with the germline gene, which may arise from a read error. This chain connects TRBV6-1 to TRBJ1-2; 8 positions agree with TRBD1. The germline CDR1 and CDR2 sequences are MNHNS and SASEGT. This CDR3 region has 15 residues. The CDR3 protein is CARSPTGQGDYGYTF. The CDR3, as DNA: TGTGCAAGGAGTCCTACCGGACAGGGAGACTATGGATACACCTTC.

Turning to this clonotype: The junction departs from germline at one end; a sequencing error may be responsible. This chain uses TRBV10-2 with TRBJ2-1; a weak D match, TRBD2 (5 bases). CDR3 length: 17 amino acids. Per germline, CDR1 WSHSY and CDR2 SAAADI. As DNA, the CDR3 is TGCACCAGCAGTGAGTCGGAGGATAATCCCTCCTACAATGAGCAGTTCTTC. This sequence encodes CTSSESEDNPSYNEQFF.

This chain links TRBV6-5 with TRBJ2-7; TRBD2 agrees at 7 bases. V shed 8 bases and J 9 bases; nucleotides not matched to a gene: 13. The CDR3 runs to 13 residues. Germline assignment: CDR1 MNHEY and CDR2 SVGAGI. In DNA, the CDR3 is TGTGCCAGCTGGAGCGGGAATGCCTATGTGCAGTACTTC. Translation gives CASWSGNAYVQYF.

This clonotype was counted a single time. A read error may produce the germline difference seen at one junction end. The chain carries TRBV14 and TRBJ2-6; 7 nucleotides match TRBD2. This CDR3 has 17 amino acids. Germline V CDR1 and CDR2: SGHDN, FVKESK. The CDR3, as DNA: TGTGCCAGCAGCCAAGGAAGCGGGATGTCTGGGGCCGACGTCCTGACTTTC. Its translation is CASSQGSGMSGADVLTF.

This clonotype was observed a few times. The junction shows a germline mismatch at one end, possibly a read error. The rearrangement joins TRBV29-1 to TRBJ2-7; 8 bases agree with TRBD1. The CDR3 contains 13 residues. Germline assignment: CDR1 SQVTM and CDR2 ANQGSEA. Here the CDR3 DNA reads TGCAGCGTACCGGGACAGGAGGCGTACGAGCAGAACTTC. It is translated as CSVPGQEAYEQNF.

Comments on this clonotype: Given a much more abundant clone one base away, this may be a read error. The rearrangement joins TRBV7-9 to TRBJ2-1, with 9 positions matching TRBD1. Looked up from germline, CDR1 is SEHNR and CDR2 is FQNEAQ (reference sequence). The CDR3 covers 14 residues. CDR3 coding DNA: TGTGCCAGCAGCCCACAGGGGGCAGAAAATGTGCAGTTCTTC. It codes for CASSPQGAENVQFF.

Remarks on this clonotype: A junction end diverges from the germline sequence, so it may reflect a read error. J is TRBJ2-7 and V is TRBV6-5; no clear D gene. The CDR3 covers 16 residues. The germline CDR1 and CDR2 sequences are MNHEY and SVGAGI. As DNA, the CDR3 is TGTGCCAGCACTTACGTCCCAGCTCCGACTGCCTACGAGCAGTACTTC. Its translation: CASTYVPAPTAYEQYF.

This clonotype was found a few times. A much larger clone differs by one base, so this may be a read error. The chain is built from TRBV5-1 and TRBJ2-3; TRBD2 aligns across 12 bases. V shed 4 bases and J 2 bases; nucleotides not matched to a gene: 14. The germline V gene encodes CDR1 SGHRS and CDR2 YFSETQ. This CDR3 contains 19 residues. The CDR3 loop reads CASSISLAGGSRATDTQYF. CDR3 bases: TGCGCCAGCAGCATAAGCCTAGCGGGAGGGAGTAGGGCCACAGATACGCAGTATTTT.

This clonotype was seen many times. The chain joins TRBV2 to TRBJ2-7, with TRBD2 identical over 9 bases. Trimming removed 0 bases from V and 6 bases from J; junction bases left unmatched: 9. Germline V gene sequence: CDR1 SNHLY, CDR2 FYNNEI. The CDR3 has 16 residues. The CDR3, as DNA: TGTGCCAGCAGTGAAGCTCGAGCGGGAGGCCTCTCCGAGCAGTACTTC. The encoded protein is CASSEARAGGLSEQYF.

As concerns this clonotype: Mismatch with germline at one junction end may stem from a read error. V gene TRBV5-1 combines with J gene TRBJ2-7; 7 bases are shared with TRBD1. Germline CDR1 and CDR2: SGHRS and YFSETQ. The CDR3 is 13 amino acids. The CDR3, as DNA: TGCGCCAGCAGCCCGGGACAGCGCTACGTGCAGTACTTC. It encodes CASSPGQRYVQYF.

In its sample, this clonotype was seen many times. The chain recombines TRBV10-3 with TRBJ2-3, with D possibly TRBD1 on 5 matching bases. Germline V lookup: CDR1 ENHRY, CDR2 SYGVKD. The CDR3 runs to 13 residues. V was shortened by 7 bases and J by 2 bases, with 10 bases between the two germline ends. The CDR3 loop is CAIIDRDTDTQYF. The CDR3 nucleotides are TGTGCCATCATAGACAGAGACACAGATACGCAGTATTTT.